This T cell receptor (beta chain) was sequenced for a study of blood T cell repertoires in COVID-19. CDR1 is SGHAT, CDR2 FQNNGV, per germline. V was pared by 4 bases and J by 3 bases, with 12 bases of the junction left unmatched. The CDR3 covers 17 residues. Data came from immunoSEQ multiplex PCR; TCRdb stores just in-frame clones and leaves some out. The profile shows over 15,000 clones, 85% to 95% of them singletons. This receptor was obtained from a human donor in a cohort sampled during active COVID-19. Material for sequencing was peripheral blood. This chain uses TRBV11-2 with TRBJ2-3; 8 bases match TRBD2. The CDR3 region has the DNA TGTGCCAGCAGCTCCCGTCGTAGCGGGGTTGGGACAGATACGCAGTATTTT. Its translation is CASSSRRSGVGTDTQYF. Combining the CDR3 with reference TRBV11-2 and TRBJ2-3 gives the whole variable domain EAGVAQSPRYKIIEKRQSVAFWCNPISGHATLYWYQQILGQGPKLLIQFQNNGVVDDSQLPKDRFSAERLKGVDSTLKIQPAKLEDSAVYLCASSSRRSGVGTDTQYFGPGTRLTVL.